This TCR beta chain was sequenced during a study of vaccination and CD4 T cells after COVID-19. Cultured CD4+ T cells had their DNA profiled by the Oncomine TCR Beta short-read assay. Investigators obtained genomic DNA by extraction from cultured CD4+ T cells. TCRdb re-called the PCR reads with MiXCR, one entry per CDR3 protein. The sample shows around 18,000 distinct CDR3 sequences, approximately 57% of them seen only once. As to treatment: roughly 10-day PBMC culture with coronavirus spike peptide pools or control peptides (ViraFEST assay). Germline V gives CDR1 GTSNPN, CDR2 SVGIG (reference sequence). This CDR3 is built from 15 residues. Trimming took off 3 bases at V and 2 bases at J, with 14 bases between the two ends. As to this clonotype: Its antigen is still unknown.

This sequence originates from a human donor who had recovered from COVID-19. The specimen was CD4+ T cells from blood, cultured in vitro. The rearrangement joins TRBV30 to TRBJ1-5; D gene ambiguous. In nucleotides, the CDR3 is TGTGCCTGGAGCCGGGAGGTTGGGCGCAATCAGCCCCAGCATTTT. This codes for CAWSREVGRNQPQHF.